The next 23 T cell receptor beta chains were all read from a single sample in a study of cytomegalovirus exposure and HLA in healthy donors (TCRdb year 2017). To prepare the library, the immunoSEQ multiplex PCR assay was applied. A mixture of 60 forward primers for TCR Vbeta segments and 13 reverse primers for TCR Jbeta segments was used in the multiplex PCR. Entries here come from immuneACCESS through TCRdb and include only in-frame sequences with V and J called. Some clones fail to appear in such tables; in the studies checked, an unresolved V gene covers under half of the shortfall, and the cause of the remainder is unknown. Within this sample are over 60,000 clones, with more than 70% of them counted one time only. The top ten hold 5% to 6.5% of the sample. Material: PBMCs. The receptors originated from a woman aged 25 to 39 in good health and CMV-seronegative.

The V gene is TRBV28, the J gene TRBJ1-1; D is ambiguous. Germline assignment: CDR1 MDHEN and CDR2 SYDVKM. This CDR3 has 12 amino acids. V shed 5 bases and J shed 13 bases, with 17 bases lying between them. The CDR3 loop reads CASSLPGYSGFF. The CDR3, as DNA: TGTGCCAGCAGTCTACCGGGGTATTCGGGTTTCTTT. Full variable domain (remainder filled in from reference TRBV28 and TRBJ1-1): DVKVTQSSRYLVKRTGEKVFLECVQDMDHENMFWYRQDPGLGLRLIYFSYDVKMKEKGDIPEGYSVSREKKERFSLILESASTNQTSMYLCASSLPGYSGFFGQGTRLTVV.

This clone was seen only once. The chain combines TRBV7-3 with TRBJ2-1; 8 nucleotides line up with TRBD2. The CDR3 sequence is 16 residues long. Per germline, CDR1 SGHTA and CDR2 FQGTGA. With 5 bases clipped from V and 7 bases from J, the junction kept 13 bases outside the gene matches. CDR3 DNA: TGTGCCAGCAGCGTGACCCCGGGACTAGGAGGGAATGAGCAGTTCTTC. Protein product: CASSVTPGLGGNEQFF.

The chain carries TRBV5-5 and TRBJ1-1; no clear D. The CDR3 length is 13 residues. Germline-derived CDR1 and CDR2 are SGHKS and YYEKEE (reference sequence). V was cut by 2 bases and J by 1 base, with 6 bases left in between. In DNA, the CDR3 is TGTGCCAGCAGCTTCAACAGGAACACTGAAGCTTTCTTT. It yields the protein CASSFNRNTEAFF. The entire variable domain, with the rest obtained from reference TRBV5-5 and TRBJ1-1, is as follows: DAGVTQSPTHLIKTRGQQVTLRCSPISGHKSVSWYQQVLGQGPQFIFQYYEKEERGRGNFPDRFSARQFPNYSSELNVNALLLGDSALYLCASSFNRNTEAFFGQGTRLTVV.

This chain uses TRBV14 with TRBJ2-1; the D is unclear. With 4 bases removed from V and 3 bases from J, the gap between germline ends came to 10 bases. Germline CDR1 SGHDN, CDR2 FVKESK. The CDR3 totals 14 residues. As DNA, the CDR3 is TGTGCCAGCAGCCTTCCTGACTTCTACAATGAGCAGTTCTTC. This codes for CASSLPDFYNEQFF. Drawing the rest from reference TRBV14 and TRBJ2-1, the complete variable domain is EAGVTQFPSHSVIEKGQTVTLRCDPISGHDNLYWYRRVMGKEIKFLLHFVKESKQDESGMPNNRFLAERTGGTYSTLKVQPAELEDSGVYFCASSLPDFYNEQFFGPGTRLTVL.

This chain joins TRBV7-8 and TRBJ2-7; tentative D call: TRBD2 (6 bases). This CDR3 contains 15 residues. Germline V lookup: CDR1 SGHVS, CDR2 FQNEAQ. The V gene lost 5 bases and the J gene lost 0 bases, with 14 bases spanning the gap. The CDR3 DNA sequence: TGTGCCAGCAGCCCCCAGCGGGTTCTCTCCTACGAGCAGTACTTC. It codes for CASSPQRVLSYEQYF. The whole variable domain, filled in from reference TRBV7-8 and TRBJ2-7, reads GAGVSQSPRYKVAKRGQDVALRCDPISGHVSLFWYQQALGQGPEFLTYFQNEAQLDKSGLPSDRFFAERPEGSVSTLKIQRTQQEDSAVYLCASSPQRVLSYEQYFGPGTRLTVT.

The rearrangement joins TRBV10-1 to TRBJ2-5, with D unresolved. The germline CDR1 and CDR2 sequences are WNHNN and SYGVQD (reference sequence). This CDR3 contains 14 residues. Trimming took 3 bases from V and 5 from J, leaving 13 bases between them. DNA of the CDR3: TGCGCCAGCAGTGACTTCAGTCGCTTCGAGACCCAGTACTTC. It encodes CASSDFSRFETQYF.

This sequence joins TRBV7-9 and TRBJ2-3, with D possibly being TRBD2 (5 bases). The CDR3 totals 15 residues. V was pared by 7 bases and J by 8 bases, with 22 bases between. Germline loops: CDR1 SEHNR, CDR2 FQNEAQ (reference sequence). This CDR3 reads CASIEGPTREVTQYF. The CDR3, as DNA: TGTGCCAGCATCGAGGGTCCCACGAGGGAAGTTACGCAGTATTTT.

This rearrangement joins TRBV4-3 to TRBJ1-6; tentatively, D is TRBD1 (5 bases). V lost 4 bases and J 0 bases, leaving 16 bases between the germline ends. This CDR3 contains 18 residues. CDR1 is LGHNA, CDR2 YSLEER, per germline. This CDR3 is CASSLERGESSYNSPLHF. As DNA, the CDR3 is TGCGCCAGCAGCCTCGAGCGGGGGGAAAGCTCCTATAATTCACCCCTCCACTTT.

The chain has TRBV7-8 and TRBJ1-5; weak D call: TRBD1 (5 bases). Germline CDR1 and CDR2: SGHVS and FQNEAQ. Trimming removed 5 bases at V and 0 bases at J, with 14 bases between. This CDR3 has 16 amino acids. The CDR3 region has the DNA TGTGCCAGCAGCCCCCGGGGGAGCTATAGCAATCAGCCCCAGCATTTT. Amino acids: CASSPRGSYSNQPQHF. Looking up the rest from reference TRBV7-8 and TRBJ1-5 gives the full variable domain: GAGVSQSPRYKVAKRGQDVALRCDPISGHVSLFWYQQALGQGPEFLTYFQNEAQLDKSGLPSDRFFAERPEGSVSTLKIQRTQQEDSAVYLCASSPRGSYSNQPQHFGDGTRLSIL.

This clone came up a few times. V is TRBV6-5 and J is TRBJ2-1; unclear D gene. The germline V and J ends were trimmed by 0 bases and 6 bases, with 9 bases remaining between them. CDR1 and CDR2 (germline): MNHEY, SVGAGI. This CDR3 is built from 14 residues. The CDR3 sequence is CASSYSPRRNEQFF. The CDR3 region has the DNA TGTGCCAGCAGTTACTCCCCTAGACGCAATGAGCAGTTCTTC.

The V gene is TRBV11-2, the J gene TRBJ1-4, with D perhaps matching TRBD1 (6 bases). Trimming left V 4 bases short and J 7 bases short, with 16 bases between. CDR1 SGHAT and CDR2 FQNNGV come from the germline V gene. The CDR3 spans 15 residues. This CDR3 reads CASSSWTVSTEKLFF. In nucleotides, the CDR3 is TGTGCCAGCAGCTCCTGGACAGTTTCGACTGAAAAACTGTTTTTT.

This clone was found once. CDR3 loop: CASRATGLGNTIYF. The CDR3, as DNA: TGTGCCAGCAGGGCGACAGGGCTTGGAAACACCATATATTTT. The chain carries TRBV6-5 and TRBJ1-3, with 7 bases that match TRBD1. This CDR3 contains 14 residues. V shed 6 bases, J shed 3 bases, and the junction held 5 bases outside the gene matches. CDR1 is MNHEY and CDR2 is SVGAGI in the germline V gene.

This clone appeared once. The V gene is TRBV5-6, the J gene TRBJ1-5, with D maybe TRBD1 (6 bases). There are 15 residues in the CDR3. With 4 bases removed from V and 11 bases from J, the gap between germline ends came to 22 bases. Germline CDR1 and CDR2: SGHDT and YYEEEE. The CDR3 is CASSRGTGPVPSQHF. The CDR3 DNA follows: TGTGCCAGCAGCCGTGGCACAGGGCCCGTGCCGTCCCAGCATTTT.

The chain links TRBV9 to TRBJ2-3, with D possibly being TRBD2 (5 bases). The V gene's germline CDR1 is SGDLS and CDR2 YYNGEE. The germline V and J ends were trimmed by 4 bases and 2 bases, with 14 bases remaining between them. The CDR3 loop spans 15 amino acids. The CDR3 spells CASSTMTTPTDTQYF. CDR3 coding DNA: TGTGCCAGCAGCACAATGACTACCCCCACAGATACGCAGTATTTT.

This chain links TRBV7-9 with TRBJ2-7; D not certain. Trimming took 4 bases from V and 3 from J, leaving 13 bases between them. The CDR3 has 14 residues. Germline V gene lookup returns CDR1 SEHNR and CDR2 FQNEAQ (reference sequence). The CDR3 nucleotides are TGTGCCAGCAGCTACAGCCCGGCCGACTACGAGCAGTACTTC. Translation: CASSYSPADYEQYF.

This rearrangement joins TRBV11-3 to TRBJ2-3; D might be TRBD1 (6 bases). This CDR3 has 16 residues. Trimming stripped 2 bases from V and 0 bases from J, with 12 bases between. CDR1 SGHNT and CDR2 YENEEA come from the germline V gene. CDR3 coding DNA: TGTGCCAGCAGCTTAAGTGGACAGACTAGCACAGATACGCAGTATTTT. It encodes CASSLSGQTSTDTQYF.

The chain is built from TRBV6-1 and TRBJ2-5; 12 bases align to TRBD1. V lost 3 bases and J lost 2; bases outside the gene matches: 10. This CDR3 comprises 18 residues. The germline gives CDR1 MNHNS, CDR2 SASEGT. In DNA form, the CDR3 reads TGTGCCAGCAGTGATTGGGGCAGGGACAGGGGGCCTCAAGAGACCCAGTACTTC. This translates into CASSDWGRDRGPQETQYF.

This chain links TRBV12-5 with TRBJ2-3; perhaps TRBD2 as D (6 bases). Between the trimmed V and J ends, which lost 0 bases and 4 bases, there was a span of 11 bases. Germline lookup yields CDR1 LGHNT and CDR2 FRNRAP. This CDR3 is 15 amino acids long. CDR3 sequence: CASGLVNWGADTQYF. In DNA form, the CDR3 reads TGTGCTAGTGGTTTGGTAAACTGGGGGGCAGATACGCAGTATTTT.

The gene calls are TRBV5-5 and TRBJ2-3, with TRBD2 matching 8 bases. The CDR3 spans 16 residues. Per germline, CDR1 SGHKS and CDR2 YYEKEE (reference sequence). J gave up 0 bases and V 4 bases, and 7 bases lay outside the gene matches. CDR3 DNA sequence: TGTGCCAGCAGCCGGGCGGGAGGTCCGAGCACAGATACGCAGTATTTT. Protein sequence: CASSRAGGPSTDTQYF.

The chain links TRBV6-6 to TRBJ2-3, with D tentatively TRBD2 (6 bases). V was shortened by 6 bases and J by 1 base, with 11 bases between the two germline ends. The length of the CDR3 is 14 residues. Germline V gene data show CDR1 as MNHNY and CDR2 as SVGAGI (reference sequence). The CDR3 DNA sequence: TGTGCCAGCAGCCCCTCGGGAGGCACAGATACGCAGTATTTT. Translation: CASSPSGGTDTQYF.

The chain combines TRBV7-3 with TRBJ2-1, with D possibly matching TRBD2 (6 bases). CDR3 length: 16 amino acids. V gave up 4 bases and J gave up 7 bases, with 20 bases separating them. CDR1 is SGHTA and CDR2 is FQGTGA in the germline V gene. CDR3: CASSSLGRGWGNEQFF. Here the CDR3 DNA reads TGTGCCAGCAGCTCCTTGGGGCGGGGATGGGGGAATGAGCAGTTCTTC. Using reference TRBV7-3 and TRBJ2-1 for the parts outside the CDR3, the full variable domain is GAGVSQTPSNKVTEKGKYVELRCDPISGHTALYWYRQSLGQGPEFLIYFQGTGAADDSGLPNDRFFAVRPEGSVSTLKIQRTERGDSAVYLCASSSLGRGWGNEQFFGPGTRLTVL.

The CDR3 protein is CATSRDGSTSQETQYF. CDR3 DNA: TGTGCCACCAGCAGAGATGGCTCAACCTCTCAAGAGACCCAGTACTTC. This chain uses TRBV15 with TRBJ2-5; D remains ambiguous. The CDR3 is 16 residues long. Germline CDR1 and CDR2: LNHNV and YYDKDF (reference sequence). V shed 0 bases and J shed 2 bases, with 13 bases lying between them.

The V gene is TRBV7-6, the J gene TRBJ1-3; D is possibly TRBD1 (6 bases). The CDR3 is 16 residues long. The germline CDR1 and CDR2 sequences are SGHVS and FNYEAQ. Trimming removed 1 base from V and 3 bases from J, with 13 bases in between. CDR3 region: CASSLGDNFGGNTIYF. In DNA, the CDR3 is TGTGCCAGCAGCTTAGGGGACAACTTCGGTGGAAACACCATATATTTT.